This TCR beta chain derives from a study of shared clonotypes between healthy human individuals. Overall study results and limits: Donor scarcity curtailed the genetic and exposure-history diversity represented herein. In general, naive subsets displayed greater estimated richness than memory subsets did. Clonotypes which were not shared had lower generation probabilities than clonotypes that all four donors shared.

With regard to this clone: No antigen is known for it.

Donors, healthy HIV-negative adults, lacked recent acute infections or vaccinations. Assay used: immunoSEQ multiplex PCR; TCRdb lists only in-frame clones, some missing. In the table there are approximately 2.5 million clones, roughly 93% of which are singletons. The CDR3 spans 16 residues. Germline V gene data show CDR1 as SGHTA and CDR2 as FQGTGA. V was clipped by 4 bases and J by 0 bases; unmatched bases: 4. The sequenced material came from naive CD4+ T cells from PBMCs. Subset here: CD45RA+ positively selected. This sequence joins TRBV7-3 and TRBJ2-3, with 10 bases fitting TRBD1. The receptor was derived from a man between 18 and 29 years old in good health. Some clones in this sample may be carry-over from other donors' samples. The CDR3 here is CASSYDRGLSTDTQYF. CDR3 DNA: TGTGCCAGCAGCTACGACAGGGGGCTTAGCACAGATACGCAGTATTTT.